This T cell receptor beta chain was captured in a study of cytomegalovirus exposure and HLA in healthy donors. Across the study: A preliminary data release comprised around 85 million unique TCRs obtained from HLA-typed donors.

General study findings and limits: In a later analysis, an Asian-associated ancestry cluster reportedly showed fewer N-insertions than the roughly 730-donor mean.

Use of 60 Vbeta and 13 Jbeta primers characterized the PCR. Sequenced by immunoSEQ multiplex PCR; TCRdb stores in-frame clones only, minus some. The table records over 150,000 clones, roughly 80% of them present only once. For this clone: Its antigen is not known.

This receptor was identified in a woman between 18 and 30 years old in good health and CMV-seronegative. Material: PBMCs.

The CDR3 sequence: CATAAVRGSYEQYF. The CDR3 region has the DNA TGTGCCACCGCTGCGGTCAGGGGTAGTTACGAGCAGTACTTC. This sequence joins TRBV10-3 and TRBJ2-7; D may be TRBD1 (6 bases). Germline CDR1 is ENHRY and CDR2 is SYGVKD. Deletions cut 10 bases from V and 4 bases from J, with 20 bases between. The CDR3 is 14 residues long.